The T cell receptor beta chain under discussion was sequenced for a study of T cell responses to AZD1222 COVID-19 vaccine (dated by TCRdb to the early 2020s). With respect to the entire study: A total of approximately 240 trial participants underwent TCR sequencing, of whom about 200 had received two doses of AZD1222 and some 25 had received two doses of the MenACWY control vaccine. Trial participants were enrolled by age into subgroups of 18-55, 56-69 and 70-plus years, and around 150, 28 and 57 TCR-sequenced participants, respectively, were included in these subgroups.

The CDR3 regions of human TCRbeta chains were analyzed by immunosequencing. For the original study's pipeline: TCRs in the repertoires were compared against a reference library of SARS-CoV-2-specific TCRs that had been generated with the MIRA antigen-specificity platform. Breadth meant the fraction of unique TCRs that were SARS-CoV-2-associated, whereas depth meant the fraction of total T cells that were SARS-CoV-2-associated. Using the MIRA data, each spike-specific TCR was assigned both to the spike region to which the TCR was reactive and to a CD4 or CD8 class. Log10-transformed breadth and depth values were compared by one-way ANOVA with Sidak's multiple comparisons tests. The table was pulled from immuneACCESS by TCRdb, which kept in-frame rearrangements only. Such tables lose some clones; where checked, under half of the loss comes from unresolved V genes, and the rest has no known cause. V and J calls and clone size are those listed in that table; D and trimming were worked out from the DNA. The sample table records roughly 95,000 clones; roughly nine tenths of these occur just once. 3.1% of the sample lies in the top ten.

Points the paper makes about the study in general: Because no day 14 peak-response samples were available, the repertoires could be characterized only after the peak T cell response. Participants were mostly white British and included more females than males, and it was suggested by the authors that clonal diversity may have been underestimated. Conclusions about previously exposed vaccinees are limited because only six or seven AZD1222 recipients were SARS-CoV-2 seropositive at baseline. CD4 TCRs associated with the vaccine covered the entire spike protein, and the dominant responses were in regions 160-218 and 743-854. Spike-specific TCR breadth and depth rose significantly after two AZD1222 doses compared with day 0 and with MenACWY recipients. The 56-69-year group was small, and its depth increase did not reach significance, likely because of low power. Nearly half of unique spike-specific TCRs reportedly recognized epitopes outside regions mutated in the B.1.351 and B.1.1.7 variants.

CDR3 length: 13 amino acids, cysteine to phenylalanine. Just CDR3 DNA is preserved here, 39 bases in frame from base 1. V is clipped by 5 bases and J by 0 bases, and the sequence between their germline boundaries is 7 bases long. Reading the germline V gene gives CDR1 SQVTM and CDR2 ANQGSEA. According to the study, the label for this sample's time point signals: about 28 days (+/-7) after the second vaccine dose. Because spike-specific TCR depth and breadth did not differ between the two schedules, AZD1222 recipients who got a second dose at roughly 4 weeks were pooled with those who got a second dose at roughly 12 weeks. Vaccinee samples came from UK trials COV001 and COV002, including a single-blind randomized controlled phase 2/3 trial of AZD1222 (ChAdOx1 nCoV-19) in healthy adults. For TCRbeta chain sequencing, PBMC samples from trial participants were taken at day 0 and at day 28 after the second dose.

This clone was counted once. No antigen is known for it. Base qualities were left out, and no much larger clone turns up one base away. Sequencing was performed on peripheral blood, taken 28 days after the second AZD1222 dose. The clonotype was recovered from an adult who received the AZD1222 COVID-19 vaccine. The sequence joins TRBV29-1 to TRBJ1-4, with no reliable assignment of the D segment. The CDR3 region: CSVRAATNEKLFF. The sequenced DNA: TGCAGCGTTCGGGCAGCAACTAATGAAAAACTGTTTTTT.